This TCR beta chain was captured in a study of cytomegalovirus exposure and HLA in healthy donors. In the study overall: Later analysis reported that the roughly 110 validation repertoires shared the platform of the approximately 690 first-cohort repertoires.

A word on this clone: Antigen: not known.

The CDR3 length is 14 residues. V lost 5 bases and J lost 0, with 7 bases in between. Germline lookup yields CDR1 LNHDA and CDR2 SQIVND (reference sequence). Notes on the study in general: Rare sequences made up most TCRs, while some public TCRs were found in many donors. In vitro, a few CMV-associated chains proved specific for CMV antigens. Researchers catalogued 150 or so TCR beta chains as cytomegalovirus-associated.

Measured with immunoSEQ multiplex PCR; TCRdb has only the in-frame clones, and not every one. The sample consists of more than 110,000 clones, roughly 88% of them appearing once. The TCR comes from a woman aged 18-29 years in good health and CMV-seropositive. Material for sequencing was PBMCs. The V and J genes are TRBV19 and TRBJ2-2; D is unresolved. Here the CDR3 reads CASSGPSNTGELFF. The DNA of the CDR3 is TGTGCCAGTAGTGGGCCCTCGAACACCGGGGAGCTGTTTTTT.